This T cell receptor (beta chain) stems from a study of identical twins. This clonotype has more than one count but fewer than ten. The V gene end was trimmed by 6 bases and the J gene end by 1 base; junction bases not matched to a gene: 7. Germline CDR1 reads SGHNT; CDR2 reads YYREEE (reference sequence). The CDR3 consists of 16 residues. TCRdb re-called the 5' RACE reads through MiXCR, storing one row per CDR3 protein. The sample includes fewer than 650,000 distinct CDR3 sequences, just over 7% of them seen just once. The same data also went into a second study, on yellow fever vaccine responses in identical twins.

The sequence came from a young woman in good health. The sample consisted of PBMCs. This chain uses TRBV5-4 with TRBJ2-1, with TRBD2 matching over 10 bases. The CDR3, as DNA: TGTGCCAGCACTAGCGGGAGCCTATCTTCCTACAATGAGCAGTTCTTC. Translating gives CASTSGSLSSYNEQFF. The complete variable domain, with remaining parts taken from reference TRBV5-4 and TRBJ2-1, reads ETGVTQSPTHLIKTRGQQVTLRCSSQSGHNTVSWYQQALGQGPQFIFQYYREEENGRGNFPPRFSGLQFPNYSSELNVNALELDDSALYLCASTSGSLSSYNEQFFGPGTRLTVL.